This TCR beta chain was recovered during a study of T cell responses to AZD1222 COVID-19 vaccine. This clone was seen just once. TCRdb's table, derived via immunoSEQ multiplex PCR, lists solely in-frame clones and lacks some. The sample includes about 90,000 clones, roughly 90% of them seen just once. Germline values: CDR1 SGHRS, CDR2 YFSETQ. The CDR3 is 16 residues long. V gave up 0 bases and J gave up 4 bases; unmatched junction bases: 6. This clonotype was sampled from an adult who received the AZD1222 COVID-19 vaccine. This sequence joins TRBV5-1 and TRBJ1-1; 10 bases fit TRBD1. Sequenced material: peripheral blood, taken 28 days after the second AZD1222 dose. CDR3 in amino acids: CASSLGRRTGGTEAFF. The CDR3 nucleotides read TGCGCCAGCAGCTTGGGGCGGCGGACAGGGGGCACTGAAGCTTTCTTT.